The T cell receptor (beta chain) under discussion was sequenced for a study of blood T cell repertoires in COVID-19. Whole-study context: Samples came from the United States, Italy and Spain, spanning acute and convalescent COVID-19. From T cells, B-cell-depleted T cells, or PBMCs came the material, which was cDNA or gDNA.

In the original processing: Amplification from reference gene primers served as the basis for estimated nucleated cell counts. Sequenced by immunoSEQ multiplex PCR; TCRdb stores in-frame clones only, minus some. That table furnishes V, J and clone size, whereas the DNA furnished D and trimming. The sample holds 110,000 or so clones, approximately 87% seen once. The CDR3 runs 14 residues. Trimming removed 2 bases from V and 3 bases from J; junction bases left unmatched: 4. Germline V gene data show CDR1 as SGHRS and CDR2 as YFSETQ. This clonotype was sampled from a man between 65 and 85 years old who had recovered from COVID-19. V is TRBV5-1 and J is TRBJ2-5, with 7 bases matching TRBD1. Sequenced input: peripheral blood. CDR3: CASSFNQGEETQYF. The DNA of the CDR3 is TGCGCCAGCAGCTTCAACCAGGGGGAAGAGACCCAGTACTTC.